Detailed here is one TCR beta chain. Its cognate antigen is unknown. This sample was taken from a study of T cells in Graves' hyperthyroidism and ophthalmopathy. The V end lost 2 bases, the J end lost 0 bases, and 7 bases lay between the germline ends. CDR1 ENHRY and CDR2 SYGVKD come from the germline V gene. CDR3 length: 14 amino acids. Template material for amplifying TCR beta CDR3 regions consisted of RNA transcripts. TCR CDR3 underwent first-round RT-PCR with the HTBI primer set. TCRdb re-derived calls from the multiplex PCR reads in MiXCR, one entry per CDR3 protein. The repertoire holds 450,000 to 600,000 distinct CDR3 sequences, about 20% seen once, with around 50% in the top ten. Findings and caveats of the study: Most thyroid clonotypes that were expanded above 0.001 also turned up in blood. With a median lead of approximately six months before onset, the model predicted ophthalmopathy.

The specimen was blood. The TCR sequence derives from a man between 35 and 55 years old with Graves' ophthalmopathy. The chain couples TRBV10-3 to TRBJ1-1; no clear D gene. As DNA, the CDR3 is TGTGCCATCAGTGAGACAAACATGAACACTGAAGCTTTCTTT. This translates into CAISETNMNTEAFF.